The sequence of this T cell receptor (beta chain) was determined in a study of T cells in Graves' hyperthyroidism and ophthalmopathy. Whole-study findings and limits: A 13 V-J signature model discriminated ophthalmopathy versus stable hyperthyroidism.

TCR beta CDR3 sequences were amplified from RNA transcripts. The HTBI primer set served for first-round RT-PCR of the TCR CDR3. In TCRdb, the multiplex PCR reads were re-called with MiXCR into one record per CDR3 protein. The sample lists about 590,000 distinct CDR3 sequences; around 14% were seen once. This clonotype was observed at least ten times. Its cognate antigen is unknown. PBMCs were derived from roughly 9.6 ml fresh peripheral blood. Looked up from germline, CDR1 is MDHEN and CDR2 is SYDVKM. The CDR3 runs 13 residues. V lost 2 bases, J lost 2 bases, and 6 bases lay in between. The sequenced sample was blood. The clonotype comes from a woman aged 18 to 35 with Graves' ophthalmopathy. The rearrangement uses TRBV28 and TRBJ2-5; D remains ambiguous. The chain's CDR3 is CASSLIGQETQYF. The CDR3 DNA sequence: TGTGCCAGCAGTTTAATAGGACAAGAGACCCAGTACTTC.